The next 29 T cell receptor beta chains were all read from a single sample in a study of blood T cell repertoires in COVID-19. Measured with immunoSEQ multiplex PCR; TCRdb has only the in-frame clones, and not every one. The repertoire holds about 400,000 clones, with more than 75% as singletons. Specimen: PBMCs or T cells enriched from blood (not recorded which). These receptor sequences come from a man aged 35-49 years in a cohort exposed to, infected with or recovered from COVID-19 (not recorded which).

CDR3 amino acids: CASRIGGTDTQYF. DNA for the CDR3: TGTGCCAGCCGAATTGGGGGGACAGATACGCAGTATTTT. The chain recombines TRBV6-5 with TRBJ2-3; a possible D gene is TRBD2 (6 bases). The ends were cut back, 8 bases at V and 3 bases at J, with 12 bases in the middle. Germline CDR1 is MNHEY and CDR2 is SVGAGI. The CDR3 extends over 13 amino acids.

This chain's CDR3 is CASSYSYSRQETQYF. For the CDR3, the DNA is TGTGCCAGCAGTTACTCGTACAGTAGACAAGAGACCCAGTACTTC. The chain recombines TRBV6-5 with TRBJ2-5; D not resolved. The germline gives CDR1 MNHEY, CDR2 SVGAGI. The CDR3 consists of 15 residues. V was cut by 0 bases and J by 2 bases, with 10 bases left in between.

The chain carries TRBV2 and TRBJ2-1; 7 nucleotides agree with TRBD1. This CDR3 comprises 15 residues. Germline V gives CDR1 SNHLY, CDR2 FYNNEI. Trimming removed 5 bases from V and 8 bases from J; junction bases left unmatched: 12. The CDR3: CASSIQGLLSDEQFF. CDR3 DNA sequence: TGTGCCAGCAGTATACAGGGGCTCCTAAGCGATGAGCAGTTCTTC.

The chain is built from TRBV7-8 and TRBJ1-3, with a possible D match to TRBD1 (6 bases). This CDR3 is 13 amino acids long. With 5 bases removed from V and 9 bases from J, the gap between germline ends came to 14 bases. Germline CDR1 reads SGHVS; CDR2 reads FQNEAQ. The CDR3 DNA is TGTGCCAGCAGCGCGTGGGGGGGGGCCACCATATATTTT. Translation: CASSAWGGATIYF.

The V and J genes are TRBV28 and TRBJ2-5; 13 positions agree with TRBD2. V lost 5 bases, J lost 2 bases, and 5 bases stayed unmatched. This CDR3 has 16 residues. The V gene's germline CDR1 is MDHEN and CDR2 SYDVKM. The CDR3 spells CASSIPGLAGQETQYF. CDR3 coding DNA: TGTGCCAGCAGTATACCGGGACTAGCGGGACAAGAGACCCAGTACTTC.

The chain combines TRBV10-3 with TRBJ1-6; 8 nucleotides align to TRBD1. Germline lookup yields CDR1 ENHRY and CDR2 SYGVKD. This CDR3 region has 15 residues. J gave up 10 bases and V 3 bases, and 8 bases lay outside the gene matches. The CDR3 here is CAISESTGTGSPLHF. CDR3 in DNA: TGTGCCATCAGTGAATCGACAGGGACAGGATCACCCCTCCACTTT.

J is TRBJ2-5 and V is TRBV18, with D maybe TRBD1 (6 bases). From germline, CDR1 is KGHSH and CDR2 LQKENI. Trimming pared 3 bases from V and 3 bases from J, leaving 14 bases between. The CDR3 spans 15 residues. CDR3 DNA: TGTGCCAGCTCACCCCCAGGGGACATCGAAGAGACCCAGTACTTC. It encodes CASSPPGDIEETQYF.

J is TRBJ2-1 and V is TRBV7-9; tentative D call: TRBD2 (5 bases). This CDR3 is built from 11 residues. Germline V gene data show CDR1 as SEHNR and CDR2 as FQNEAQ (reference sequence). V dropped 5 bases and J dropped 8 bases, with 7 bases sitting between them. As DNA, the CDR3 is TGTGCCAGCAGCCCGGGATATGAGCAGTTCTTC. It codes for CASSPGYEQFF.

V usage is TRBV9 and J usage is TRBJ2-7; 10 bases fit TRBD1. The CDR3 consists of 13 residues. Germline CDR1 SGDLS, CDR2 YYNGEE. The V segment lost 4 bases and the J segment 5 bases; nucleotides outside the gene matches: 3. The DNA for the CDR3 is TGTGCCAGCAGCCTTGGGACAGGGGACGAGCAGTACTTC. This sequence encodes CASSLGTGDEQYF.

The V call is TRBV5-1, the J call TRBJ2-3; D ambiguous. V shed 0 bases and J shed 4 bases, with 3 bases lying between them. CDR3 length: 12 residues. The germline V gene encodes CDR1 SGHRS and CDR2 YFSETQ. CDR3 residues: CASSLGADTQYF. The CDR3 nucleotides read TGCGCCAGCAGCTTGGGCGCAGATACGCAGTATTTT. The full variable domain, completed using reference TRBV5-1 and TRBJ2-3, is KAGVTQTPRYLIKTRGQQVTLSCSPISGHRSVSWYQQTPGQGLQFLFEYFSETQRNKGNFPGRFSGRQFSNSRSEMNVSTLELGDSALYLCASSLGADTQYFGPGTRLTVL.

This chain links TRBV27 with TRBJ2-7; 13 positions match TRBD2. The V segment lost 8 bases and the J segment 3 bases; nucleotides outside the gene matches: 16. Looked up from germline, CDR1 is MNHEY and CDR2 is SMNVEV (reference sequence). The CDR3 totals 18 residues. CDR3 sequence: CASSIAGLAGLRRYEQYF. The CDR3 DNA is TGTGCCAGCTCCATCGCGGGACTAGCGGGACTCCGACGCTACGAGCAGTACTTC.

The chain couples TRBV5-1 to TRBJ2-7; TRBD1 agrees at 9 bases. J gave up 5 bases and V 5 bases, and 8 bases lay outside the gene matches. CDR3 length: 14 amino acids. Per germline, CDR1 SGHRS and CDR2 YFSETQ. Written as DNA, the CDR3 is TGCGCCAGCAGTATGGACAGGGGTCCCCACGAGCAGTACTTC. Translated, it gives CASSMDRGPHEQYF.

This clone showed up just once. The chain employs TRBV9 and TRBJ2-1, with a tentative D call TRBD1 (5 bases). CDR3 length: 14 residues. Trimming removed 4 bases from V and 4 bases from J, with 12 bases in between. Germline values: CDR1 SGDLS, CDR2 YYNGEE. The CDR3, as DNA: TGTGCCAGCAGCAAGGACACGTTTTACAATGAGCAGTTCTTC. Protein sequence: CASSKDTFYNEQFF.

The chain couples TRBV30 to TRBJ2-1; 8 bases agree with TRBD2. This CDR3 comprises 16 residues. Germline trimming cut 3 bases from V and 1 base from J; bases unmatched to any gene: 8. Germline lookup yields CDR1 GTSNPN and CDR2 SVGIG (reference sequence). The CDR3 region has the DNA TGTGCCTGGAGGGGGAAGAGCGGGAGTTCCTACAATGAGCAGTTCTTC. Its protein product is CAWRGKSGSSYNEQFF.

The chain is built from TRBV4-1 and TRBJ2-1, with D tentatively TRBD1 (5 bases). The CDR3 extends over 16 amino acids. From germline, CDR1 is MGHRA and CDR2 YSYEKL. V lost 0 bases and J 2 bases, leaving 11 bases between the germline ends. In DNA form, the CDR3 reads TGCGCCAGCAGCCAAGATCCAGGGTCTGCCTACAATGAGCAGTTCTTC. It codes for CASSQDPGSAYNEQFF.

V and J are TRBV7-9 and TRBJ1-2; D is unclear. V was cut by 5 bases and J by 1 base, with 11 bases left in between. Germline-derived CDR1 and CDR2 are SEHNR and FQNEAQ (reference sequence). CDR3 length: 14 amino acids. This CDR3 is CASSPGSSNYGYTF. Written as DNA, the CDR3 is TGTGCCAGCAGCCCAGGAAGTAGTAACTATGGCTACACCTTC.

J is TRBJ2-7 and V is TRBV28; 12 positions match TRBD2. The CDR3 is 12 residues long. Per germline, CDR1 MDHEN and CDR2 SYDVKM. Losses at the gene ends were 5 bases for V and 11 bases for J; bases not matched to a gene: 4. CDR3 coding DNA: TGTGCCAGCAGTCAGACTAGCGGGAGCAAGTACTTC. Translation: CASSQTSGSKYF.

The rearrangement uses TRBV18 and TRBJ2-7, with TRBD2 identical over 16 bases. After removal of 5 bases from V and 5 bases from J, the junction contained 6 bases not matched to a gene. Germline-derived CDR1 and CDR2 are KGHSH and LQKENI. The CDR3 loop spans 16 amino acids. In DNA, the CDR3 is TGTGCCAGCTCAACGGGACTAGCGGGAGGGTCAAACGAGCAGTACTTC. It specifies CASSTGLAGGSNEQYF.

This sequence joins TRBV6-5 and TRBJ1-6, with D maybe TRBD1 (5 bases). Trimming removed 7 bases at V and 1 base at J, with 11 bases between. Germline loops: CDR1 MNHEY, CDR2 SVGAGI. CDR3 length equals 15 residues. Written as DNA, the CDR3 is TGTGCCAGCAAAGGGGTTAGTTCCTATAATTCACCCCTCCACTTT. Its protein product is CASKGVSSYNSPLHF.

V is TRBV2 and J is TRBJ1-5; 7 nucleotides match TRBD1. Unmatched junction bases numbered 8, after V lost 5 bases and J lost 7 bases. CDR1 and CDR2 from the germline V gene are SNHLY and FYNNEI. This CDR3 comprises 14 residues. CDR3 nucleotide sequence: TGTGCCAGCAGTTTCGGGACAGTTCGCCAGCCCCAGCATTTT. Protein sequence: CASSFGTVRQPQHF.

V usage is TRBV21-1 and J usage is TRBJ2-7; no check of the table's D call, TRBD1, against the DNA was made. TRBV21-1 is a known pseudogene. This CDR3 comprises 13 residues. This chain's CDR3 is CASSKVHLYEQYF. In DNA form, the CDR3 reads TGTGCCAGCAGCAAAGTACATCTTTACGAGCAGTACTTC.

This clone appeared once. The rearrangement uses TRBV13 and TRBJ1-3; 7 bases match TRBD1. The junction had 5 bases not matched to a gene; V was cut back by 5 bases and J by 1 base. The CDR3 sequence is 15 residues long. Germline assignment: CDR1 PRHDT and CDR2 FYEKMQ (reference sequence). CDR3 DNA sequence: TGTGCCAGCAGCCTCGACAGGGCGTCTGGAAACACCATATATTTT. Translation gives CASSLDRASGNTIYF.

The chain uses TRBV3-1 (or the pseudogene TRBV3-2) and TRBJ2-5; D not resolved. Germline assignment: CDR1 LGHDT and CDR2 YNNKEL (reference sequence). V shed 5 bases and J shed 5 bases, with 12 bases lying between them. The CDR3 is made up of 13 amino acids. The CDR3 sequence is CASSLVGSETQYF. CDR3 DNA: TGTGCCAGCAGCTTAGTGGGCTCGGAGACCCAGTACTTC.

This rearrangement joins TRBV2 to TRBJ1-2, with a possible D match to TRBD1 (5 bases). The V gene's germline CDR1 is SNHLY and CDR2 FYNNEI. V lost 8 bases to trimming and J lost 4 bases, with 17 bases between them. CDR3 length: 14 residues. CDR3 sequence: CASCATREGYGYTF. In nucleotides, the CDR3 is TGTGCCAGCTGCGCGACCAGGGAAGGCTATGGCTACACCTTC.

Only a few counts were recorded for this clone. For the CDR3, the DNA is TGCAGCGTTGAAGGAACAGGGAACACCGGGGAGCTGTTTTTT. Its translation is CSVEGTGNTGELFF. The chain uses TRBV29-1 and TRBJ2-2, with D possibly being TRBD1 (5 bases). Germline-derived CDR1 and CDR2 are SQVTM and ANQGSEA. CDR3 length: 14 amino acids. V gave up 1 base and J gave up 1 base, with 7 bases separating them.

The chain has TRBV4-1 and TRBJ2-7; 11 nucleotides agree with TRBD2. Germline CDR1 and CDR2: MGHRA and YSYEKL. V was pared by 0 bases and J by 0 bases, with 1 base of the junction left unmatched. The CDR3 is made up of 16 amino acids. This chain's CDR3 is CASSQDTSGSSYEQYF. For the CDR3, the DNA is TGCGCCAGCAGCCAAGATACTAGCGGGAGCTCCTACGAGCAGTACTTC.

The V and J genes are TRBV7-2 and TRBJ2-3; 9 nucleotides align to TRBD2. The CDR3 totals 15 residues. Germline CDR1 SGHTA, CDR2 FQGNSA. The V and J ends lost 2 bases and 5 bases, in that order; junction bases with no gene match: 5. The CDR3 protein is CASSLIAGAGDTQYF. CDR3 nucleotide sequence: TGTGCCAGCAGCTTAATAGCGGGAGCGGGAGATACGCAGTATTTT.

The CDR3 bases are TGCGCCAGCAACCTAATACTTCAAGAGACCCAGTACTTC. It is translated as CASNLILQETQYF. The chain employs TRBV10-1 and TRBJ2-5; no clear D gene. The CDR3 runs 13 residues. Trimming took off 7 bases at V and 2 bases at J, with 11 bases between the two ends. Germline V lookup: CDR1 WNHNN, CDR2 SYGVQD (reference sequence).

V usage is TRBV7-6 and J usage is TRBJ2-5; 7 nucleotides align to TRBD2. The CDR3 spans 15 residues. V was clipped by 5 bases and J by 2 bases; unmatched bases: 8. Germline values: CDR1 SGHVS, CDR2 FNYEAQ. CDR3 residues: CASSRRASGQETQYF. The CDR3 nucleotides read TGTGCCAGCAGCCGCCGCGCTAGCGGACAAGAGACCCAGTACTTC.